These 28 T cell receptor beta chains originate from one sample sequenced in a study of blood T cell repertoires in COVID-19 (dated by TCRdb to about 2020). Library method: the immunoSEQ multiplex PCR assay. In TCRdb, the immuneACCESS table is reduced to in-frame sequences with V and J assigned. These tables do not hold every clone; where another copy was compared, an unresolved V gene accounts for under half, and the others remain unexplained. For this sample there are around 140,000 clones; 84% appear just once. The ten largest account for 8% to 9% of the sample. The source material was peripheral blood. The receptors stem from a man aged 25 to 40 with COVID-19, enrolled during active disease.

This clone was seen a few times. This chain uses TRBV6-5 with TRBJ2-7; a weak D match, TRBD2 (7 bases). This CDR3 has 15 residues. V was trimmed by 6 bases and J by 2 bases, leaving 17 bases between them. Germline CDR1 MNHEY, CDR2 SVGAGI. The CDR3 DNA is TGTGCCAGCAGACAGCCGGGGGGACACGCCTACGAGCAGTACTTC. It specifies CASRQPGGHAYEQYF.

This clone was detected only a few times. This chain connects TRBV23-1 to TRBJ2-1; possibly TRBD1 for D (5 bases). TRBV23-1 counts as an open reading frame of uncertain function. Trimming shortened V by 0 bases and J by 8 bases, and 11 bases separated the two germline ends. The CDR3 spans 14 residues. The CDR3: CASSQSGLGDEQFF. Here the CDR3 DNA reads TGCGCCAGCAGTCAATCGGGGTTAGGGGATGAGCAGTTCTTC.

The count of this clone is one. The V gene is TRBV6-5, the J gene TRBJ2-3; 8 nucleotides agree with TRBD2. CDR3 length: 15 amino acids. Trimming cost V 4 bases and J 2 bases; bases outside gene matches: 5. Germline V lookup: CDR1 MNHEY, CDR2 SVGAGI. The CDR3 DNA is TGTGCCAGCAGTTTGAGCGGGAGCATCACAGATACGCAGTATTTT. Translation: CASSLSGSITDTQYF.

The chain employs TRBV6-1 and TRBJ2-1, with a weak D call TRBD2 (5 bases). The V and J ends lost 2 bases and 5 bases respectively, with 10 bases between them. Germline-derived CDR1 and CDR2 are MNHNS and SASEGT. The length of the CDR3 is 14 residues. CDR3 in DNA: TGTGCCAGCAGTGAACATTATAGCGACAATGAGCAGTTCTTC. It specifies CASSEHYSDNEQFF.

V gene TRBV5-1 combines with J gene TRBJ2-7; tentative D call: TRBD1 (6 bases). V was pared by 4 bases and J by 3 bases, with 14 bases between. Looked up from germline, CDR1 is SGHRS and CDR2 is YFSETQ. This CDR3 is built from 14 residues. CDR3 bases: TGCGCCAGCAGCCCCGGACAGTCCAACTACGAGCAGTACTTC. Translation: CASSPGQSNYEQYF.

This chain links TRBV5-1 with TRBJ2-7; 7 nucleotides line up with TRBD2. Trimming at V came to 0 bases and at J to 4 bases, leaving 7 bases not matched to a gene. The germline gives CDR1 SGHRS, CDR2 YFSETQ. The CDR3 is 15 amino acids. CDR3 residues: CASSLATSYRYEQYF. The CDR3 coding sequence is TGCGCCAGCAGCTTGGCGACTAGCTACCGGTACGAGCAGTACTTC.

This clone was recorded only once. V usage is TRBV2 and J usage is TRBJ2-3; D unclear. The germline V and J ends were trimmed by 10 bases and 1 base, with 15 bases remaining between them. CDR3 length: 14 amino acids. From germline, CDR1 is SNHLY and CDR2 FYNNEI. CDR3 bases: TGTGCCACCAAACTCGGGTCGGGCACAGATACGCAGTATTTT. It specifies CATKLGSGTDTQYF. Drawing the rest from reference TRBV2 and TRBJ2-3, the complete variable domain is EPEVTQTPSHQVTQMGQEVILRCVPISNHLYFYWYRQILGQKVEFLVSFYNNEISEKSEIFDDQFSVERPDGSNFTLKIRSTKLEDSAMYFCATKLGSGTDTQYFGPGTRLTVL.

The chain has TRBV29-1 and TRBJ2-7; no reliable D call. Germline V CDR1 and CDR2: SQVTM, ANQGSEA. V lost 5 bases and J 1 base, leaving 6 bases between the germline ends. The CDR3 is made up of 11 amino acids. This CDR3 reads CSVRFSYEQYF. The CDR3 nucleotides are TGCAGCGTTCGGTTTTCCTACGAGCAGTACTTC.

The chain carries TRBV6-5 and TRBJ1-1; D gene uncertain. Trimming stripped 8 bases from V and 8 bases from J, with 15 bases between. The germline gives CDR1 MNHEY, CDR2 SVGAGI. The CDR3 is 12 residues long. The CDR3 is CASASVTREAFF. CDR3 bases: TGTGCCAGCGCATCTGTAACACGAGAAGCTTTCTTT.

The genes are TRBV6-5 and TRBJ2-7, with 7 bases lining up with TRBD1. CDR1 is MNHEY and CDR2 is SVGAGI in the germline V gene. V trimming: 5 bases; J trimming: 3 bases; junction bases outside the gene matches: 7. The CDR3 extends over 14 amino acids. The CDR3 DNA is TGTGCCAGCAGTCTTCGGACAGGAGGCTACGAGCAGTACTTC. Translated, it gives CASSLRTGGYEQYF.

The chain carries TRBV11-2 and TRBJ2-7; 8 bases agree with TRBD1. Germline V gives CDR1 SGHAT, CDR2 FQNNGV. The length of the CDR3 is 14 residues. V shed 2 bases and J 2 bases; nucleotides not matched to a gene: 2. The CDR3 sequence is CASSLSGGAYEQYF. The CDR3 DNA sequence: TGTGCCAGCAGCTTATCAGGGGGCGCCTACGAGCAGTACTTC.

This clone was counted once. The chain combines TRBV29-1 with TRBJ2-7; D is perhaps TRBD2 (5 bases). Germline CDR1 and CDR2: SQVTM and ANQGSEA. CDR3 length: 13 residues. The V end lost 7 bases, the J end lost 2 bases, and 15 bases lay between the germline ends. CDR3 DNA sequence: TGCAGCGGTACACCCTTGAGGGCCTACGAGCAGTACTTC. This encodes CSGTPLRAYEQYF.

This chain connects TRBV15 to TRBJ1-5; possible D gene TRBD1, 6 bases. Germline V gene lookup returns CDR1 LNHNV and CDR2 YYDKDF (reference sequence). V lost 1 base, J lost 7 bases, and 14 bases lay in between. The CDR3 is made up of 15 amino acids. The CDR3 DNA reads as TGTGCCACCAGCAGAGCCGCGCAGGGACACCAGCCCCAGCATTTT. Translating gives CATSRAAQGHQPQHF.

The chain combines TRBV19 with TRBJ1-1, with 12 nucleotides matching TRBD1. There are 14 residues in the CDR3. CDR1 and CDR2 from the germline V gene are LNHDA and SQIVND (reference sequence). Losses at the gene ends were 11 bases for V and 4 bases for J; bases not matched to a gene: 8. The CDR3 DNA sequence: TGTGCCTCTGGGGGGACAGGGGGCCTCACTGAAGCTTTCTTT. Its protein product is CASGGTGGLTEAFF.

CDR3 sequence: CASSQGSGTDHEQYF. The CDR3 DNA reads TGCGCCAGCAGCCAAGGATCCGGGACAGACCACGAGCAGTACTTC. The gene calls are TRBV4-1 and TRBJ2-7; 7 bases agree with TRBD1. Germline values: CDR1 MGHRA, CDR2 YSYEKL. The CDR3 length is 15 residues. V trimming: 1 base; J trimming: 5 bases; junction bases outside the gene matches: 8.

The chain joins TRBV7-6 to TRBJ1-3; no clear D. The CDR3 length is 15 residues. The V and J ends lost 2 bases and 0 bases respectively, with 8 bases between them. Looked up from germline, CDR1 is SGHVS and CDR2 is FNYEAQ. CDR3 region: CASSLSDTSGNTIYF. CDR3 nucleotide sequence: TGTGCCAGCAGCTTATCCGACACCTCTGGAAACACCATATATTTT.

The rearrangement joins TRBV7-2 to TRBJ2-7, with D possibly matching TRBD1 (6 bases). In germline, CDR1 is SGHTA, CDR2 FQGNSA. This CDR3 is built from 14 residues. Trimming took 4 bases from V and 0 from J, leaving 10 bases between them. This CDR3 is CASSSGTFSYEQYF. CDR3 nucleotide sequence: TGTGCCAGCAGCTCCGGGACATTCTCCTACGAGCAGTACTTC.

The gene calls are TRBV30 and TRBJ2-7; D might be TRBD2 (6 bases). Between the trimmed V and J ends, which lost 0 bases and 6 bases, there was a span of 6 bases. Germline loops: CDR1 GTSNPN, CDR2 SVGIG (reference sequence). The CDR3 has 11 residues. As DNA, the CDR3 is TGTGCCTGGAGTGTGGGGGGCGAGCAGTACTTC. Translating it yields CAWSVGGEQYF.

V gene TRBV7-2 combines with J gene TRBJ1-1, with D hard to call. The V gene lost 4 bases and the J gene lost 3 bases, with 18 bases spanning the gap. Germline values: CDR1 SGHTA, CDR2 FQGNSA. The length of the CDR3 is 16 residues. CDR3 nucleotides: TGTGCCAGCAGCTCTTGGACCGCCGGGCGGGACACTGAAGCTTTCTTT. Translation: CASSSWTAGRDTEAFF.

V and J are TRBV28 and TRBJ2-3, with TRBD1 matching over 7 bases. There are 14 residues in the CDR3. J was trimmed by 2 bases and V by 6 bases; bases with no gene match: 5. Germline CDR1 reads MDHEN; CDR2 reads SYDVKM. DNA of the CDR3: TGTGCCAGCAGAGGGACAGTTTTCACAGATACGCAGTATTTT. Translating it yields CASRGTVFTDTQYF.

The DNA for the CDR3 is TGTGCCAGCAGGCTCGGAGATGAAGCTTTCTTT. Translation gives CASRLGDEAFF. The genes are TRBV6-5 and TRBJ1-1; D ambiguous. Between the trimmed V and J ends, which lost 6 bases and 7 bases, there was a span of 9 bases. The V gene's germline CDR1 is MNHEY and CDR2 SVGAGI. CDR3 size: 11 residues.

The sample holds one count of this clone. The chain combines TRBV30 with TRBJ1-5; D is undetermined. CDR1 GTSNPN and CDR2 SVGIG come from the germline V gene (reference sequence). Trimming took off 1 base at V and 0 bases at J, with 22 bases between the two ends. This CDR3 spans 19 amino acids. The CDR3: CAWSAGGILKGYSNQPQHF. The CDR3, as DNA: TGTGCCTGGAGTGCGGGCGGGATCCTAAAGGGCTATAGCAATCAGCCCCAGCATTTT.

CDR3 nucleotides: TGCGCCAGCAGTGATCCCGGGGATAACACCGGGGAGCTGTTTTTT. This translates into CASSDPGDNTGELFF. This sequence joins TRBV10-1 and TRBJ2-2, with a weak D call TRBD2 (5 bases). CDR1 and CDR2 (germline): WNHNN, SYGVQD (reference sequence). The CDR3 length is 15 residues. Between the trimmed V and J ends, which lost 3 bases and 2 bases, there was a span of 10 bases.

The rearrangement uses TRBV23-1 and TRBJ2-2; no clear D gene. TRBV23-1 is an ORF, with its function uncertain. Between the trimmed V and J ends, which lost 0 bases and 6 bases, there was a span of 5 bases. This CDR3 has 13 residues. CDR3 DNA sequence: TGCGCCAGCAGTCAATCATCGGCCGGGGAGCTGTTTTTT. Encoded protein: CASSQSSAGELFF.

V gene TRBV18 combines with J gene TRBJ2-1, with TRBD1 matching over 7 bases. CDR3 length equals 13 residues. The trim removed 3 bases at V and 5 bases at J, leaving 1 base unmatched. Looked up from germline, CDR1 is KGHSH and CDR2 is LQKENI. The DNA for the CDR3 is TGTGCCAGCTCACCGGACAGGAACAATGAGCAGTTCTTC. Translation gives CASSPDRNNEQFF.

The chain links TRBV3-1 (or the pseudogene TRBV3-2) to TRBJ2-7, with D unclear. The germline V gene has CDR1 LGHDT and CDR2 YNNKEL (reference sequence). V shed 4 bases and J shed 3 bases, with 7 bases lying between them. This CDR3 is 12 amino acids long. The CDR3 DNA sequence: TGTGCCAGCAGCCGTTCGGGCTACGAGCAGTACTTC. It encodes CASSRSGYEQYF.

The chain uses TRBV19 and TRBJ2-1; 8 bases are shared with TRBD1. CDR1 and CDR2 from the germline V gene are LNHDA and SQIVND (reference sequence). With 0 bases clipped from V and 0 bases from J, the junction kept 1 base outside the gene matches. The CDR3 sequence is 16 residues long. This chain's CDR3 is CASSIDGQGSYNEQFF. CDR3 DNA: TGTGCCAGTAGTATAGATGGACAGGGCTCCTACAATGAGCAGTTCTTC.

The rearrangement joins TRBV2 to TRBJ1-2, with a tentative D call TRBD1 (5 bases). This CDR3 is built from 13 residues. V lost 4 bases to trimming and J lost 2 bases, with 8 bases between them. Per germline, CDR1 SNHLY and CDR2 FYNNEI. CDR3 loop: CASSGQLNYGYTF. CDR3 in DNA: TGTGCCAGCAGTGGACAGTTAAACTATGGCTACACCTTC. Combining the CDR3 with reference TRBV2 and TRBJ1-2 gives the whole variable domain EPEVTQTPSHQVTQMGQEVILRCVPISNHLYFYWYRQILGQKVEFLVSFYNNEISEKSEIFDDQFSVERPDGSNFTLKIRSTKLEDSAMYFCASSGQLNYGYTFGSGTRLTVV.